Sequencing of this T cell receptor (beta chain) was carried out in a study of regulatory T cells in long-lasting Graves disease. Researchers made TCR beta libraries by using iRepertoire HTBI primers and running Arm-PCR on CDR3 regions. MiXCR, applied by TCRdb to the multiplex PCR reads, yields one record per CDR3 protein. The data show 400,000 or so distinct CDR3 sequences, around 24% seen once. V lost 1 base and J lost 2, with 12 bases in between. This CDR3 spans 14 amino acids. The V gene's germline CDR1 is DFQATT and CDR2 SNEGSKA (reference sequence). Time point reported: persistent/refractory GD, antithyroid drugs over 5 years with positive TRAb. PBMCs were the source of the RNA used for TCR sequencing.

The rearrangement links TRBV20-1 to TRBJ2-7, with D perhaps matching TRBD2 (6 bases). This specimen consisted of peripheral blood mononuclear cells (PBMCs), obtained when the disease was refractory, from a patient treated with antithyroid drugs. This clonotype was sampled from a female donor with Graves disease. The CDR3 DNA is TGCAGTGCTAGAGCTTCGGGACTTACCTACGAGCAGTACTTC. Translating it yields CSARASGLTYEQYF.